The T cell receptor (beta chain) described here comes from a study of T-cell reconstitution after alpha-beta-depleted transplantation in children (dated by TCRdb to the mid-2010s). Study-level background: Using TCR repertoire profiling, the study quantitatively followed how T-cell immune reconstitution unfolded in children after TCRalphabeta/CD19-depleted allogeneic hematopoietic cell transplantation.

Taken with the paper, the label for treatment or condition translates to: allogeneic hematopoietic cell transplantation with graft depleted of TCRalphabeta T cells and CD19 B cells. Transplant recipients were children who received TCRalphabeta/CD19-depleted allogeneic hematopoietic cell grafts. Results and caveats for the whole study, not just this receptor: About two months after transplant, the apparently early recovery of alphabetaT-cell counts reportedly depended on just several hundred clones that had expanded rapidly and came from non-depleted graft cells. In some patients, the high TCRbeta diversity seen at day 60 was put down to recipient T cells and intrathymic progenitors that had survived conditioning. Over subsequent months, a decline in hyperexpanded clone frequencies was noted, and after one year, T-cell counts and TCRbeta diversity were mostly ascribed to newly produced T cells.

The library was obtained by PCR. The instrument given in TCRdb is Illumina HiSeq 2500. TCR library preparation used molecular barcoding, with unique molecular identifiers applied to normalize quantification of the TCRbeta repertoire. The raw public data were reprocessed by TCRdb itself: fastp quality trimming at Q25, MiXCR clonotype calling, in-frame beta chains only. Records with the same CDR3 protein are collapsed into one entry carrying the most frequent genes and DNA. The sample data list about 110,000 distinct CDR3 sequences, and approximately 6.4% of these were observed just once. Roughly 23% of the sample comes from the top ten. Sequences SGHNT (CDR1) and YYREEE (CDR2) are obtained from the germline V gene (reference sequence). Compared with germline, V lacks 4 bases and J lacks 7 bases; bases without a gene match: 5. Including the terminal cysteine and phenylalanine, the CDR3 comprises 12 residues. Only the CDR3 part of the read is kept: 36 bases, read in frame from the first base.

With regard to this clonotype: Its specific antigen is unknown. No quality values exist for individual bases; no much larger clone is one base distant.

The chain is made from TRBV5-4 and TRBJ2-7; 7 bases in the junction line up with TRBD1. The clonotype comes from a male patient aged 2-15 years who had a stem cell transplant for acute lymphoblastic leukemia, so the T cells may come from the graft donor. The specimen was PBMCs, mostly from graft donor cells, collected 360 days after TCRalphabeta/CD19-depleted stem cell transplant. The CDR3 in this case is CASSPGTVEQYF. The DNA sequence reads TGTGCCAGCAGCCCCGGGACAGTAGAGCAGTACTTC. The full variable domain, with segments outside the CDR3 supplied by the reference TRBV5-4 and TRBJ2-7 proteins, appears as ETGVTQSPTHLIKTRGQQVTLRCSSQSGHNTVSWYQQALGQGPQFIFQYYREEENGRGNFPPRFSGLQFPNYSSELNVNALELDDSALYLCASSPGTVEQYFGPGTRLTVT.